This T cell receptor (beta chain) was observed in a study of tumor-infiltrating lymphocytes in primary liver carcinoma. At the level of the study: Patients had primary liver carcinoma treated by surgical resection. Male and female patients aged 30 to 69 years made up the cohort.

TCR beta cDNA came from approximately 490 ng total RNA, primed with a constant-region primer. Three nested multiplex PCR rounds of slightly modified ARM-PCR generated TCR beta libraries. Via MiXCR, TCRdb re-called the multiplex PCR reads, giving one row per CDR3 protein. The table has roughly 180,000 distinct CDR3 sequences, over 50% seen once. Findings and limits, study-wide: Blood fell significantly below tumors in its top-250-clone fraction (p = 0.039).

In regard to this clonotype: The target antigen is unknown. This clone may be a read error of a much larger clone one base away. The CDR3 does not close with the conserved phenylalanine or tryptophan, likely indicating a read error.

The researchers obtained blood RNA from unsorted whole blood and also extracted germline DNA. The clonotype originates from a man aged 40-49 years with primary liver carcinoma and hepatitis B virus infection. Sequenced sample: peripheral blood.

This CDR3 is CSVDRTSNEQFL. The CDR3 DNA is TGCAGCGTTGATCGGACTTCAAATGAGCAGTTCTTA. V usage is TRBV29-1 and J usage is TRBJ2-1; TRBD2 is a possible D gene (5 bases). Trimming left V 3 bases short and J 7 bases short, with 10 bases between. Germline CDR1 and CDR2: SQVTM and ANQGSEA. This CDR3 spans 12 amino acids.